The 8 T cell receptor beta chains given below trace back to one sample, sequenced in a study of early T cells in non-severe SARS-CoV-2 infection (dated by TCRdb to the early 2020s). The library was produced with 5' RACE. Sequencing relied on a NextSeq 500. TCRdb reworked the public reads: Q25 trimming with fastp, MiXCR clone assembly, productive beta chains retained. Duplicate CDR3 protein sequences are folded into a single record with the most common DNA and genes. For this sample the table gives around 81,000 distinct CDR3 sequences, of which 14% were detected only once. The top ten constitute 11% of the sample. Sequences were obtained from whole blood. Receptors originate from an adult who was a healthcare worker with PCR-confirmed SARS-CoV-2 infection or an uninfected control (not recorded which).

This clonotype has only a few counts. This chain joins TRBV7-9 and TRBJ2-7; D remains unclear. V was shortened by 1 base and J by 1 base, with 8 bases between the two germline ends. This CDR3 spans 14 amino acids. Germline CDR1 and CDR2: SEHNR and FQNEAQ (reference sequence). In nucleotides, the CDR3 is TGTGCCAGCAGCTTAGAGTTGCAATCCTACGAGCAGTACTTC. Its translation: CASSLELQSYEQYF. Full variable domain (missing parts from reference TRBV7-9 and TRBJ2-7): DTGVSQNPRHKITKRGQNVTFRCDPISEHNRLYWYRQTLGQGPEFLTYFQNEAQLEKSRLLSDRFSAERPKGSFSTLEIQRTEQGDSAMYLCASSLELQSYEQYFGPGTRLTVT.

In its sample, this clonotype was seen a few times. The V and J genes are TRBV20-1 and TRBJ1-1; D gene ambiguous. Germline V gives CDR1 DFQATT, CDR2 SNEGSKA (reference sequence). V lost 3 bases and J lost 0, with 11 bases in between. This CDR3 region has 14 residues. CDR3 nucleotides: TGCAGTGCTAGTTCGGGCCTCATGAACACTGAAGCTTTCTTT. It yields the protein CSASSGLMNTEAFF.

This clonotype was recorded at least ten times. The genes are TRBV3-1 and TRBJ2-1; D is ambiguous. CDR1 and CDR2 (germline): LGHDT, YNNKEL (reference sequence). The length of the CDR3 is 14 residues. The V end was cut by 4 bases, the J end by 5 bases, with 12 bases between. The chain's CDR3 is CASSPGPNNNEQFF. Written as DNA, the CDR3 is TGTGCCAGCAGCCCCGGGCCAAACAACAATGAGCAGTTCTTC.

The CDR3 DNA reads as TGTGCCAGCAGGGACAGGGCGGGTGGAAACACCATATATTTT. Protein sequence: CASRDRAGGNTIYF. J is TRBJ1-3 and V is TRBV2, with TRBD1 identical over 8 bases. The CDR3 spans 14 residues. J was trimmed by 3 bases and V by 6 bases; bases with no gene match: 4. In germline, CDR1 is SNHLY, CDR2 FYNNEI.

In this sample, this clonotype turned up a few times. The V gene is TRBV20-1, the J gene TRBJ2-5; D remains unclear. V gave up 6 bases and J gave up 5 bases, with 16 bases separating them. CDR1 is DFQATT and CDR2 is SNEGSKA in the germline V gene (reference sequence). This CDR3 is built from 13 residues. The CDR3 sequence: CSAQPRPGETQYF. Here the CDR3 DNA reads TGCAGTGCACAGCCCCGACCGGGCGAGACCCAGTACTTC.

The J gene is TRBJ2-3, the V gene TRBV12-3 or TRBV12-4; tentative D call: TRBD2 (6 bases). Trimming cost V 7 bases and J 2 bases, with 16 bases left between them. The CDR3 runs 15 residues. The chain's CDR3 is CASTQLATPTDTQYF. CDR3 sequence (DNA): TGTGCCAGCACCCAGCTAGCGACACCCACAGATACGCAGTATTTT.

This clonotype was observed a few times. This chain uses TRBV7-2 with TRBJ2-2, with TRBD1 identical over 9 bases. This CDR3 spans 15 amino acids. V trimming: 7 bases; J trimming: 4 bases; junction bases outside the gene matches: 7. Germline V gene lookup returns CDR1 SGHTA and CDR2 FQGNSA. The CDR3 DNA reads TGTGCCAGCATTTGGGGACAGGGAGGCACCGGGGAGCTGTTTTTT. Protein product: CASIWGQGGTGELFF.

The table lists this clonotype with a few counts. The chain is built from TRBV7-6 and TRBJ1-1; D ambiguous. The CDR3 is 17 amino acids. Deletions cut 5 bases from V and 1 base from J, with 20 bases between. In germline, CDR1 is SGHVS, CDR2 FNYEAQ. The DNA for the CDR3 is TGTGCCAGCAGCCCGAATTCAAGGACCACCGGGAACACTGAAGCTTTCTTT. Translation: CASSPNSRTTGNTEAFF.